The rows below give T cell receptor beta chains drawn from one sample of a study of OX40 agonist ivuxolimab in advanced cancers. Assay: immunoSEQ multiplex PCR; the TCRdb copy retains only in-frame clones and omits some. Here the sample spans around 100,000 clones, about 91% being singletons. The source material was CD4+ or CD8+ T cells sorted from blood, sampled in a trial of the OX40 agonist ivuxolimab. The receptors derive from an adult with an advanced solid tumor such as melanoma, head and neck, liver or kidney cancer. Each CDR3 is given with its conserved first and last residue. Each record gives: J gene, D gene, clone size, V gene, CDR3 protein, CDR3 DNA. The D gene is left open where the match is weak. The listing skips clone size in some rows; elsewhere it reads once, few, many or a size class.

j_call: TRBJ1-1
d_call: .
clone_size: .
v_call: TRBV21-1
cdr3_aa: CASSLQLMNTEAFF
cdr3_nt: TGTGCCAGCAGCTTACAGCTCATGAACACTGAAGCTTTCTTT

j_call: TRBJ1-1
d_call: .
clone_size: .
v_call: TRBV11-2
cdr3_aa: CASSLDPGYTEAFF
cdr3_nt: TGTGCCAGCAGCTTAGACCCAGGGTACACTGAAGCTTTCTTT

j_call: TRBJ2-1
d_call: TRBD2
clone_size: few
v_call: TRBV27
cdr3_aa: CASSIGSSGRVGNEQFF
cdr3_nt: TGTGCCAGCAGTATAGGGAGTAGCGGGAGGGTAGGCAATGAGCAGTTCTTC

j_call: TRBJ2-7
d_call: .
clone_size: .
v_call: TRBV5-1
cdr3_aa: CASSLNYYEQYF
cdr3_nt: TGCGCCAGCAGCCTCAATTACTACGAGCAGTACTTC

j_call: TRBJ1-4
d_call: .
clone_size: .
v_call: TRBV5-6
cdr3_aa: CASSLDSRAGKLFF
cdr3_nt: TGTGCCAGCAGCTTGGATTCCAGGGCTGGAAAACTGTTTTTT

j_call: TRBJ2-1
d_call: .
clone_size: .
v_call: TRBV28
cdr3_aa: CASSKDSWEQFF
cdr3_nt: TGTGCCAGCAGCAAGGACTCCTGGGAGCAGTTCTTC

j_call: TRBJ1-2
d_call: .
clone_size: .
v_call: TRBV6-1
cdr3_aa: CASSEGQGTSYTF
cdr3_nt: TGTGCCAGCAGTGAAGGGCAGGGTACTTCCTACACCTTC

j_call: TRBJ2-5
d_call: .
clone_size: .
v_call: TRBV28
cdr3_aa: CASSLVGGGLGKNF
cdr3_nt: TGTGCCAGCAGTTTAGTGGGAGGGGGCTTAGGGAAGAACTTC

j_call: TRBJ1-3
d_call: .
clone_size: once
v_call: TRBV29-1
cdr3_aa: CSVSQDSGNTIYF
cdr3_nt: TGCAGCGTCTCCCAGGACTCCGGAAACACCATATATTTT

j_call: TRBJ1-1
d_call: .
clone_size: few
v_call: TRBV7-2
cdr3_aa: CASSLAGTQAFF
cdr3_nt: TGTGCCAGCAGCTTAGCCGGGACACAAGCTTTCTTT

j_call: TRBJ1-1
d_call: .
clone_size: .
v_call: TRBV5-1
cdr3_aa: CASSQMGVGMNTEAFF
cdr3_nt: TGCGCCAGCAGCCAGATGGGGGTGGGAATGAACACTGAAGCTTTCTTT

j_call: TRBJ2-7
d_call: TRBD2
clone_size: .
v_call: TRBV27
cdr3_aa: CASSLELAGNYEQYF
cdr3_nt: TGTGCCAGCAGTTTAGAACTAGCGGGGAACTACGAGCAGTACTTC

j_call: TRBJ1-5
d_call: TRBD1
clone_size: .
v_call: TRBV7-2
cdr3_aa: CASSSGTGALYSNQPQHF
cdr3_nt: TGTGCCAGCAGCTCCGGGACAGGGGCCCTATATAGCAATCAGCCCCAGCATTTT

j_call: TRBJ2-3
d_call: .
clone_size: .
v_call: TRBV2
cdr3_aa: CASRLGVSTDTQYF
cdr3_nt: TGTGCCAGCAGGCTGGGGGTAAGCACAGATACGCAGTATTTT

j_call: TRBJ2-7
d_call: TRBD2
clone_size: .
v_call: TRBV28
cdr3_aa: CASSFFGRPYEQYF
cdr3_nt: TGTGCCAGCAGTTTTTTCGGGAGGCCCTACGAGCAGTACTTC